The T cell receptor (beta chain) described here comes from a study of molecular identifiers for immune sequencing clone quantification. The wider study: With replicates, the RNA of roughly 21,000 or 96,000 naive CD8 cells was split five ways and four were sequenced.

A few counts support this clonotype. Its antigen is not known. At one of its ends the junction is not consistent with the germline gene, which may arise from a read error. Generation of bulk TCR libraries relied on previously described methods and listed TCR primers. TCRdb passed the PCR reads through MiXCR, listing each CDR3 protein once. Altogether hundreds of thousands of distinct CDR3 sequences are present, roughly 25% being singletons, with the ten largest covering about 0.73%. A CD8+CD4-CCR7+CD45RA+ phenotype served as the sorting definition for naive CD8 T cells. Germline V lookup: CDR1 SGHDT, CDR2 YYEEEE. This CDR3 is built from 15 residues. Regarding the study as a whole: Researchers reportedly could pick up spiked Jurkat TCR RNA from one cell mixed into one million naive cells.

The V and J genes are TRBV5-6 and TRBJ2-5; the D call may be TRBD1 or TRBD2 (5 bases each). Source material: naive CD8+ T cells from blood, with Jurkat cell RNA spiked in. Subset indicated: FACS-sorted CD8+CD4-CCR7+CD45RA+ naive T cells. This receptor was taken from a human donor in good health. Some libraries in this study had Jurkat cell RNA spiked in. In DNA form, the CDR3 reads TGTGCCAGCAGTTTTCCGGGACCCTTGGGGGAGACCCGGTACTTC. Protein: CASSFPGPLGETRYF.